The 17 T cell receptor beta chains given below trace back to one sample, sequenced in a study of technical replicates of blood from a few donors (dated by TCRdb to 2016 to 2017). Receptor libraries were prepared by the immunoSEQ multiplex PCR assay. TCRdb limited this immuneACCESS table to in-frame rearrangements with V and J called. A share of clones is missing; checked studies link under half to unresolved V genes, and the rest is unexplained. The sample table holds 10,000 to 15,000 clones, of which approximately 95% were seen once. The ten largest account for about 6% of the sample. Sequenced input: PBMCs. These receptors all come from a human donor in good health.

The CDR3 is CASSSRTASNEQFF. The CDR3 bases are TGTGCCAGCAGCTCGAGAACAGCCAGCAATGAGCAGTTCTTC. This chain uses TRBV7-2 with TRBJ2-1; D not certain. V was clipped by 4 bases and J by 6 bases, with 13 bases between them. The CDR3 has 14 residues. Germline CDR1 is SGHTA and CDR2 is FQGNSA.

The chain carries TRBV12-5 and TRBJ2-2, with TRBD1 as a possible D gene (6 bases). Germline V lookup: CDR1 LGHNT, CDR2 FRNRAP. This CDR3 has 15 amino acids. V was pared by 2 bases and J by 2 bases, with 9 bases between. The CDR3 nucleotides read TGTGCTAGTGGTTTGTGGACAGCCAACACCGGGGAGCTGTTTTTT. It encodes CASGLWTANTGELFF. Full variable domain (remainder filled in from reference TRBV12-5 and TRBJ2-2): DARVTQTPRHKVTEMGQEVTMRCQPILGHNTVFWYRQTMMQGLELLAYFRNRAPLDDSGMPKDRFSAEMPDATLATLKIQPSEPRDSAVYFCASGLWTANTGELFFGEGSRLTVL.

The rearrangement joins TRBV29-1 to TRBJ2-2, with a possible D match to TRBD2 (7 bases). Germline lookup yields CDR1 SQVTM and CDR2 ANQGSEA. V lost 5 bases and J 7 bases, leaving 20 bases between the germline ends. The CDR3 loop spans 15 amino acids. The CDR3 spells CSVQRRGGASGELFF. The CDR3 DNA is TGCAGCGTTCAACGGAGGGGGGGCGCCAGCGGGGAGCTGTTTTTT.

On this clone itself: Sequence at one end of the junction differs from germline and may be a read error. J is TRBJ2-1 and V is TRBV9; D gene unclear. This CDR3 has 14 amino acids. Germline-derived CDR1 and CDR2 are SGDLS and YYNGEE. The CDR3 reads CASSVADSNNEQFF. The CDR3 DNA reads as TGTGCCAGCAGCGTAGCCGACTCCAACAATGAGCAGTTCTTC.

The chain couples TRBV9 to TRBJ2-2; 13 positions agree with TRBD2. The germline V gene has CDR1 SGDLS and CDR2 YYNGEE. The CDR3 has 17 residues. With 2 bases clipped from V and 4 bases from J, the junction kept 5 bases outside the gene matches. CDR3 coding DNA: TGTGCCAGCAGCGTGACTAGCGGGAGGTTCGGCACCGGGGAGCTGTTTTTT. Its protein is CASSVTSGRFGTGELFF.

This sequence joins TRBV10-2 and TRBJ1-2; tentative D call: TRBD1 (5 bases). Between the trimmed V and J ends, which lost 4 bases and 8 bases, there was a span of 11 bases. The germline V gene encodes CDR1 WSHSY and CDR2 SAAADI. This CDR3 has 12 residues. The CDR3 sequence: CASSVRELGYTF. CDR3 sequence (DNA): TGCGCCAGCAGTGTCAGGGAATTGGGCTACACCTTC.

This chain links TRBV19 with TRBJ1-1; D gene uncertain. The CDR3 consists of 13 residues. Germline CDR1 LNHDA, CDR2 SQIVND (reference sequence). V lost 3 bases, J lost 3 bases, and 8 bases lay in between. In DNA, the CDR3 is TGTGCCAGTAGTATTCGGGAATACACTGAAGCTTTCTTT. Protein sequence: CASSIREYTEAFF.

This chain joins TRBV7-3 and TRBJ2-1; weak D call: TRBD1 (6 bases). CDR3 length equals 15 residues. CDR1 and CDR2 from the germline V gene are SGHTA and FQGTGA. The V end lost 6 bases, the J end lost 0 bases, and 12 bases lay between the germline ends. The chain's CDR3 is CASRKTGSSYNEQFF. The CDR3 region has the DNA TGTGCCAGCAGAAAAACAGGGTCCTCCTACAATGAGCAGTTCTTC.

The chain recombines TRBV27 with TRBJ2-7; a weak D match, TRBD1 (5 bases). In germline, CDR1 is MNHEY, CDR2 SMNVEV (reference sequence). V was clipped by 9 bases and J by 2 bases, with 17 bases between them. The CDR3 is 14 amino acids. The CDR3 DNA sequence: TGTGCCAGTTGGGGCCCGGAGAGAACCTACGAGCAGTACTTC. Its protein is CASWGPERTYEQYF.

This sequence joins TRBV19 and TRBJ1-1; 9 bases line up with TRBD1. Germline values: CDR1 LNHDA, CDR2 SQIVND (reference sequence). The CDR3 contains 17 residues. V was pared by 6 bases and J by 4 bases, with 15 bases of the junction left unmatched. The CDR3 DNA reads as TGTGCCAGTAGAACCCCACAGGGGGCCGCGCGGGGCACTGAAGCTTTCTTT. Protein product: CASRTPQGAARGTEAFF.

The V call is TRBV18, the J call TRBJ2-7, with TRBD2 as a possible D gene (6 bases). This CDR3 has 14 residues. V was clipped by 4 bases and J by 5 bases, with 15 bases between them. Per germline, CDR1 KGHSH and CDR2 LQKENI. For the CDR3, the DNA is TGTGCCAGCTCACTGACCGGGACGGGGGACGAGCAGTACTTC. Its protein is CASSLTGTGDEQYF.

This chain connects TRBV2 to TRBJ2-1; no clear D. CDR1 is SNHLY, CDR2 FYNNEI, per germline. The CDR3 runs 14 residues. V was pared by 1 base and J by 6 bases, with 10 bases between. CDR3 sequence: CASSEGLVPNEQFF. Written as DNA, the CDR3 is TGTGCCAGCAGTGAAGGGCTAGTCCCCAATGAGCAGTTCTTC. Together with reference TRBV2 and TRBJ2-1, the CDR3 gives the full variable domain: EPEVTQTPSHQVTQMGQEVILRCVPISNHLYFYWYRQILGQKVEFLVSFYNNEISEKSEIFDDQFSVERPDGSNFTLKIRSTKLEDSAMYFCASSEGLVPNEQFFGPGTRLTVL.

This clone has just one count. This CDR3 reads CASSIELAVLGYNEQFF. CDR3 sequence (DNA): TGTGCCAGTAGTATAGAACTAGCGGTCCTGGGGTACAATGAGCAGTTCTTC. The rearrangement uses TRBV19 and TRBJ2-1, with 8 bases lining up with TRBD2. The ends lost 0 bases at V and 4 bases at J; junction bases unmatched: 8. The CDR3 has 17 amino acids. CDR1 is LNHDA and CDR2 is SQIVND in the germline V gene (reference sequence). Full variable domain (rest looked up from reference TRBV19 and TRBJ2-1): DGGITQSPKYLFRKEGQNVTLSCEQNLNHDAMYWYRQDPGQGLRLIYYSQIVNDFQKGDIAEGYSVSREKKESFPLTVTSAQKNPTAFYLCASSIELAVLGYNEQFFGPGTRLTVL.

The rearrangement links TRBV19 to TRBJ2-1, with D perhaps TRBD2 (5 bases). This CDR3 region has 16 residues. CDR1 is LNHDA, CDR2 SQIVND, per germline (reference sequence). The V end lost 6 bases, the J end lost 0 bases, and 15 bases lay between the germline ends. CDR3 protein: CASRRSGASSYNEQFF. Written as DNA, the CDR3 is TGTGCCAGTAGAAGAAGCGGTGCCAGCTCCTACAATGAGCAGTTCTTC.

In DNA form, the CDR3 reads TGCGCCAGCAGCTTTACGGCGGGAGGTACCTACAATGAGCAGTTCTTC. It yields the protein CASSFTAGGTYNEQFF. The rearrangement joins TRBV5-1 to TRBJ2-1; 8 bases fit TRBD2. Germline values: CDR1 SGHRS, CDR2 YFSETQ. Unmatched junction bases numbered 6, after V lost 2 bases and J lost 2 bases. The CDR3 has 16 residues.

Here the CDR3 reads CAWSMGLAGNTDTQYF. The CDR3 DNA sequence: TGTGCCTGGAGCATGGGACTAGCGGGAAACACAGATACGCAGTATTTT. The genes are TRBV30 and TRBJ2-3, with 13 positions matching TRBD2. With V trimmed by 3 bases and J by 2 bases, 5 bases remained unmatched. The CDR3 is made up of 16 amino acids. CDR1 is GTSNPN, CDR2 SVGIG, per germline (reference sequence).

The genes are TRBV13 and TRBJ2-7; 12 bases are a match to TRBD2. The CDR3 totals 16 residues. Unmatched junction bases numbered 7, after V lost 5 bases and J lost 2 bases. Germline V lookup: CDR1 PRHDT, CDR2 FYEKMQ (reference sequence). CDR3 nucleotide sequence: TGTGCCAGCAGCGCAAGACTAGCGGGAGTTCCCTACGAGCAGTACTTC. As protein: CASSARLAGVPYEQYF.